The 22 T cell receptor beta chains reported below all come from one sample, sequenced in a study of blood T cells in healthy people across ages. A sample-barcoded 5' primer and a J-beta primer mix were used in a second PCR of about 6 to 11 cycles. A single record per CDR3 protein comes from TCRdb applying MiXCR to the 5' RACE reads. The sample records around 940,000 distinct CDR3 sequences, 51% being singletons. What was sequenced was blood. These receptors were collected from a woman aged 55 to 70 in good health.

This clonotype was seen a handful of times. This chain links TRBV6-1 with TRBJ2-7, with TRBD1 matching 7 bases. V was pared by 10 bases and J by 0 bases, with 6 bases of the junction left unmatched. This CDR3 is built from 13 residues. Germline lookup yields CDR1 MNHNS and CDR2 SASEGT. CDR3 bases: TGTGCCACCAGGGACAGTCACTCCTACGAGCAGTACTTC. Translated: CATRDSHSYEQYF.

The CDR3 reads CASSLLAAPTYEQYF. CDR3 coding DNA: TGTGCCAGCAGCTTACTCGCTGCCCCTACCTACGAGCAGTACTTC. The chain employs TRBV7-9 and TRBJ2-7, with no clear D. Trimming shortened V by 2 bases and J by 2 bases, and 13 bases separated the two germline ends. The CDR3 spans 15 residues. Germline V gene sequence: CDR1 SEHNR, CDR2 FQNEAQ (reference sequence).

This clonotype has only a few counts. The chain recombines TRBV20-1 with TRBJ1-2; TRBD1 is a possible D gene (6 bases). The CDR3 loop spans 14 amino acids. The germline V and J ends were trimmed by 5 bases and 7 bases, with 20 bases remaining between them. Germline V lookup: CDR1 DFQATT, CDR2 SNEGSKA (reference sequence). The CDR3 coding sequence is TGCAGTGCTTGGGTGGTGTGGGGGCCGGCTGGCTACACCTTC. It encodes CSAWVVWGPAGYTF.

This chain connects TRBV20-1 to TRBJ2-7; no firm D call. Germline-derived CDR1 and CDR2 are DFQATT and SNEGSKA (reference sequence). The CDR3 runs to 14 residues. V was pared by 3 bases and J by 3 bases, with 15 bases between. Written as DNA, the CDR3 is TGCAGTGCTAGCTCTTCAGCGCAGCTCTACGAGCAGTACTTC. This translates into CSASSSAQLYEQYF.

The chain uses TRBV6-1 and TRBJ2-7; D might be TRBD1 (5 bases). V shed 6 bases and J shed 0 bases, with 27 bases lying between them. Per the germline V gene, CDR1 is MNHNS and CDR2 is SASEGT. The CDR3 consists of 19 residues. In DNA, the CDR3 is TGTGCCAGCAGCGGACGTAGGGGTCAAGCCTTCATAAGCTCCTACGAGCAGTACTTC. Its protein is CASSGRRGQAFISSYEQYF.

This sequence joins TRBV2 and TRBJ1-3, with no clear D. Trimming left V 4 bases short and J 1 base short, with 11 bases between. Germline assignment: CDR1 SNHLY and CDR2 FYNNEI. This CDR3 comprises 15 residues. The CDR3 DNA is TGTGCCAGCAGTGTGGGCAGCAAGTCTGGAAACACCATATATTTT. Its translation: CASSVGSKSGNTIYF.

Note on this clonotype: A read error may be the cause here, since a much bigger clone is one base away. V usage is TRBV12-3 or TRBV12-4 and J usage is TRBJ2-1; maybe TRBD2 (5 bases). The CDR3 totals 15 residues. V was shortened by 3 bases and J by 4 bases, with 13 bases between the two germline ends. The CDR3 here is CASSLAEASYNEQFF. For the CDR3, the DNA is TGTGCCAGCAGTTTGGCGGAGGCATCTTACAATGAGCAGTTCTTC.

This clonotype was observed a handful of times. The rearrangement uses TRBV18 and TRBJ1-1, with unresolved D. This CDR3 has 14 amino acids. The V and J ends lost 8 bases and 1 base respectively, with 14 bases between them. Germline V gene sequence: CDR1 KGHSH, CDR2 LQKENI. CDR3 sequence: CASSPRTGNTEAFF. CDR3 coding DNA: TGTGCCAGCAGTCCACGGACGGGGAACACTGAAGCTTTCTTT.

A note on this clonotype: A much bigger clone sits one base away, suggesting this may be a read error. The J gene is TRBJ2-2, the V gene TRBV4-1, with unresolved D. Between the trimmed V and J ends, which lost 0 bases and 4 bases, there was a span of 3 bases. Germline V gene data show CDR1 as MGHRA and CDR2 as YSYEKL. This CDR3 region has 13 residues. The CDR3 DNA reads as TGCGCCAGCAGCCAAGATCGCACCGGGGAGCTGTTTTTT. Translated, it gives CASSQDRTGELFF.

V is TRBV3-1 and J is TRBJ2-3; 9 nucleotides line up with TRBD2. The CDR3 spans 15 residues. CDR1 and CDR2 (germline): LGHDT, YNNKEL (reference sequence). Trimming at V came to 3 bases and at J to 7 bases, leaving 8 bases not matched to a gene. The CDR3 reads CASSHSGRGSYTQYF. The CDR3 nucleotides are TGTGCCAGCAGCCATAGCGGGAGAGGTTCTTATACGCAGTATTTT.

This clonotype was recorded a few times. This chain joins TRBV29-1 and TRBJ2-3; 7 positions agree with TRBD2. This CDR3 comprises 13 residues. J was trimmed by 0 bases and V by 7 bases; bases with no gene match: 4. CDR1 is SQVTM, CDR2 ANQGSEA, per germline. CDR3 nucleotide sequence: TGCAGCGCCGGGACTACCAGCACAGATACGCAGTATTTT. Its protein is CSAGTTSTDTQYF.

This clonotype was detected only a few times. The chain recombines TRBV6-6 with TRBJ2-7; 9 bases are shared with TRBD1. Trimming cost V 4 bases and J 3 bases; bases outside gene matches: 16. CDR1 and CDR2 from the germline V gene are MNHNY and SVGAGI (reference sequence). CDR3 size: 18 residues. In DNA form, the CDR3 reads TGTGCCAGCAGTTTGGGACAGGGCGTGCGAAATCCAGTCTACGAGCAGTACTTC. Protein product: CASSLGQGVRNPVYEQYF.

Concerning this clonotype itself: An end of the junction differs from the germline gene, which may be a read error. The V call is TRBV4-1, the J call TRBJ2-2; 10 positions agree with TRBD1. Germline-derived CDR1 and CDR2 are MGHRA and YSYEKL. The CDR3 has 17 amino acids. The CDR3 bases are TGCGCCAGCAGCCAGGGACAGGGGCCGACGAACACCGGGGGGCTGTTTTTT. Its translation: CASSQGQGPTNTGGLFF.

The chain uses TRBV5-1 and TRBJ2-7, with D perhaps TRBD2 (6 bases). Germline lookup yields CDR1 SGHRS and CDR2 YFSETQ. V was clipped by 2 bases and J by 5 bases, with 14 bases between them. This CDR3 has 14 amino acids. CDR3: CASSFGGSLNEQYF. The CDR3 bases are TGCGCCAGCAGCTTCGGAGGGTCCCTCAACGAGCAGTACTTC.

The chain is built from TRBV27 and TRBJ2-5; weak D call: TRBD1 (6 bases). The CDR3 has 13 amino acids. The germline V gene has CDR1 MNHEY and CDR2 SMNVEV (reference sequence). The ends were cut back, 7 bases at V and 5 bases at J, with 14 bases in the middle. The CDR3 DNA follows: TGTGCCAGCACCACAGGGTCTAGGGAGACCCAGTACTTC. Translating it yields CASTTGSRETQYF.

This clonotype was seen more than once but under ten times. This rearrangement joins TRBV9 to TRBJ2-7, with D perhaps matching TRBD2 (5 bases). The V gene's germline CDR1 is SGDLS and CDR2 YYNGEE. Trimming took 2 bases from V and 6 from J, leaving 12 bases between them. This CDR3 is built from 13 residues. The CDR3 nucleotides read TGTGCCAGCAGCGTGGACTCCCTCTCCGAGCAGTACTTC. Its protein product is CASSVDSLSEQYF.

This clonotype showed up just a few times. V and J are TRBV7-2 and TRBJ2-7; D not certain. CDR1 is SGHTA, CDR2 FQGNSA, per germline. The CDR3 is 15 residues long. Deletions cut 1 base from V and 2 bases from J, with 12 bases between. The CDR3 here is CASSLDRGSPYEQYF. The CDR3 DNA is TGTGCCAGCAGCTTAGATCGTGGTTCCCCCTACGAGCAGTACTTC.

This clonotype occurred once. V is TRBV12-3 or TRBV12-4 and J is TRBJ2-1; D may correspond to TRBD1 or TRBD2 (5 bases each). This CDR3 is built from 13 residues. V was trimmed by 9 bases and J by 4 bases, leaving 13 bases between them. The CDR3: CASTGTRYNEQFF. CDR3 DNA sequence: TGTGCCAGTACCGGGACGAGATACAATGAGCAGTTCTTC.

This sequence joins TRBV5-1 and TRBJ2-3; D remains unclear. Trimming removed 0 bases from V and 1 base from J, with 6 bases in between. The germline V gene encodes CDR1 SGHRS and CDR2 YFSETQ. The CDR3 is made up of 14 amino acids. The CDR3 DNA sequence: TGCGCCAGCAGCTTGGCTCAGCGCACAGATACGCAGTATTTT. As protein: CASSLAQRTDTQYF.

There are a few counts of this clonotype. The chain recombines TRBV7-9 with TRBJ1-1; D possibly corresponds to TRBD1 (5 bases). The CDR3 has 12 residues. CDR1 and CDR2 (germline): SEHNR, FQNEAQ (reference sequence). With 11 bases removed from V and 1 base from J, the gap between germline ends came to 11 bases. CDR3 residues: CAGGGGNTEAFF. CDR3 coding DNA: TGTGCCGGCGGGGGAGGGAACACTGAAGCTTTCTTT.

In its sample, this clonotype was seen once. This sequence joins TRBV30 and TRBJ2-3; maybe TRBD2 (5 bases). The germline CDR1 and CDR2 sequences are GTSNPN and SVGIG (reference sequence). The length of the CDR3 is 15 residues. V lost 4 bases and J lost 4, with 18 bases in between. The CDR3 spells CAWTLLGSEADTQYF. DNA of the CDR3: TGTGCCTGGACCTTACTAGGGTCTGAGGCAGATACGCAGTATTTT.

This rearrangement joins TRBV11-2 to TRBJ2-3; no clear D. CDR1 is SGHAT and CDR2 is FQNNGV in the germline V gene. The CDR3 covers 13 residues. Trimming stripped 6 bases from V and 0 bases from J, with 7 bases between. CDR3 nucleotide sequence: TGTGCCAGCAGACAACGGAGCACAGATACGCAGTATTTT. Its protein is CASRQRSTDTQYF.